The 32 T cell receptor beta chains given below trace back to one sample, sequenced in a study of cytomegalovirus exposure and HLA in healthy donors. PCR primers comprised 60 Vbeta and 13 Jbeta primers. The method was immunoSEQ multiplex PCR; TCRdb's version includes in-frame clones alone and lacks a portion of them. This sample has 210,000 or so clones, with approximately 80% found just once. Material for sequencing was PBMCs. The receptors stem from a woman aged 45 to 65 in good health and CMV-seropositive.

The chain carries TRBV2 and TRBJ1-4, with TRBD1 matching 7 bases. Germline trimming cut 4 bases from V and 0 bases from J; bases unmatched to any gene: 2. Per germline, CDR1 SNHLY and CDR2 FYNNEI. This CDR3 spans 15 amino acids. This CDR3 reads CASSGQGATNEKLFF. The CDR3 DNA sequence: TGTGCCAGCAGTGGACAGGGTGCAACTAATGAAAAACTGTTTTTT.

V is TRBV18 and J is TRBJ1-1, with 7 bases identical to TRBD1. After removal of 10 bases from V and 1 base from J, the junction contained 6 bases not matched to a gene. This CDR3 comprises 13 residues. Germline lookup yields CDR1 KGHSH and CDR2 LQKENI. The CDR3 nucleotides read TGTGCCACCTTACAGGGGACGAACACTGAAGCTTTCTTT. Encoded protein: CATLQGTNTEAFF.

The chain has TRBV7-3 and TRBJ2-2; possibly TRBD1 for D (6 bases). CDR1 and CDR2 (germline): SGHTA, FQGTGA. Trimming removed 5 bases at V and 7 bases at J, with 8 bases between. The CDR3 is 12 amino acids. Written as DNA, the CDR3 is TGTGCCAGCAGCAAAGGGGGCGGGGAGCTGTTTTTT. It yields the protein CASSKGGGELFF. Using reference TRBV7-3 and TRBJ2-2 for the parts outside the CDR3, the full variable domain is GAGVSQTPSNKVTEKGKYVELRCDPISGHTALYWYRQSLGQGPEFLIYFQGTGAADDSGLPNDRFFAVRPEGSVSTLKIQRTERGDSAVYLCASSKGGGELFFGEGSRLTVL.

This chain joins TRBV9 and TRBJ2-3; D remains unclear. V was pared by 0 bases and J by 4 bases, with 9 bases between. CDR1 is SGDLS and CDR2 is YYNGEE in the germline V gene. The CDR3 is 14 amino acids. The CDR3 region is CASSVDSLPDTQYF. In DNA form, the CDR3 reads TGTGCCAGCAGCGTAGACAGCCTACCAGATACGCAGTATTTT. Looking up the rest from reference TRBV9 and TRBJ2-3 gives the full variable domain: DSGVTQTPKHLITATGQRVTLRCSPRSGDLSVYWYQQSLDQGLQFLIQYYNGEERAKGNILERFSAQQFPDLHSELNLSSLELGDSALYFCASSVDSLPDTQYFGPGTRLTVL.

The chain carries TRBV30 and TRBJ2-2, with 10 bases matching TRBD1. From germline, CDR1 is GTSNPN and CDR2 SVGIG (reference sequence). The V segment lost 7 bases and the J segment 3 bases; nucleotides outside the gene matches: 5. The CDR3 has 14 amino acids. DNA of the CDR3: TGTGCCTATCAGACAGGGGGCTACACCGGGGAGCTGTTTTTT. It translates to CAYQTGGYTGELFF.

The chain joins TRBV28 to TRBJ1-4, with TRBD1 matching 8 bases. Germline V CDR1 and CDR2: MDHEN, SYDVKM. The CDR3 runs to 16 residues. Trimming at V came to 3 bases and at J to 3 bases, leaving 6 bases not matched to a gene. The CDR3 DNA reads as TGTGCCAGCAGTTTCAGGACAGGGACCTCTAATGAAAAACTGTTTTTT. Its translation is CASSFRTGTSNEKLFF.

The DNA for the CDR3 is TGTGCCAGTACCCGGGACACGTACACAGATACGCAGTATTTT. Translated, it gives CASTRDTYTDTQYF. The genes are TRBV19 and TRBJ2-3; possible D gene TRBD1, 6 bases. The CDR3 consists of 14 residues. CDR1 is LNHDA, CDR2 SQIVND, per germline (reference sequence). Trimming pared 7 bases from V and 2 bases from J, leaving 13 bases between.

The chain is built from TRBV7-2 and TRBJ2-2; D is uncertain. V was shortened by 2 bases and J by 0 bases, with 7 bases between the two germline ends. Looked up from germline, CDR1 is SGHTA and CDR2 is FQGNSA. The CDR3 has 15 amino acids. Here the CDR3 reads CASSLSFANTGELFF. Here the CDR3 DNA reads TGTGCCAGCAGCTTATCGTTCGCGAACACCGGGGAGCTGTTTTTT.

The V call is TRBV5-1, the J call TRBJ2-6; 10 bases are a match to TRBD1. Germline CDR1 SGHRS, CDR2 YFSETQ. V shed 2 bases, J shed 1 base, and the junction held 9 bases outside the gene matches. The CDR3 extends over 19 amino acids. CDR3: CASSLHRDRGLSGANVLTF. The CDR3 region has the DNA TGCGCCAGCAGCTTACACCGGGACAGGGGACTTTCTGGGGCCAACGTCCTGACTTTC.

Here the CDR3 DNA reads TGTGCCAGCAGCCGATCACCCGGGGTGCAAGAGACCCAGTACTTC. The encoded protein is CASSRSPGVQETQYF. This chain uses TRBV4-2 with TRBJ2-5, with a weak D call TRBD2 (5 bases). CDR1 LGHNA and CDR2 YNFKEQ come from the germline V gene. The CDR3 has 15 amino acids. Trimming removed 4 bases from V and 2 bases from J, with 14 bases in between.

CDR3 region: CASSQVTGANTGELFF. CDR3 nucleotides: TGTGCCAGCAGCCAGGTGACAGGGGCGAACACCGGGGAGCTGTTTTTT. The V gene is TRBV5-8, the J gene TRBJ2-2, with TRBD1 matching 8 bases. The J segment lost 0 bases and the V segment lost 4 bases, leaving 5 bases of the junction unmatched. The CDR3 loop spans 16 amino acids. Germline V gene lookup returns CDR1 SGHTS and CDR2 YDEGEE.

V and J are TRBV30 and TRBJ1-2; the match to TRBD1 covers 9 bases. Germline loops: CDR1 GTSNPN, CDR2 SVGIG (reference sequence). The CDR3 extends over 15 amino acids. Germline trimming cut 3 bases from V and 4 bases from J; bases unmatched to any gene: 9. CDR3 nucleotides: TGTGCCTGGAGCCATCTCACAGGGGGCGGCTATGGCTACACCTTC. It codes for CAWSHLTGGGYGYTF.

CDR3 DNA sequence: TGCAGTGCTAGAGATTATATCGAGCAGTACTTC. Encoded protein: CSARDYIEQYF. This chain connects TRBV20-1 to TRBJ2-7; D gene ambiguous. Germline CDR1 is DFQATT and CDR2 is SNEGSKA (reference sequence). The length of the CDR3 is 11 residues. V shed 0 bases and J shed 6 bases, with 6 bases lying between them.

This chain joins TRBV5-1 and TRBJ2-5, with 12 nucleotides matching TRBD2. The trim removed 7 bases at V and 2 bases at J, leaving 6 bases unmatched. The germline V gene has CDR1 SGHRS and CDR2 YFSETQ. The CDR3 is 15 residues long. The CDR3 here is CASRLLAGGQETQYF. CDR3 sequence (DNA): TGCGCCAGCCGACTTCTAGCGGGGGGGCAAGAGACCCAGTACTTC.

This chain links TRBV14 with TRBJ2-1; 8 positions match TRBD2. After removal of 4 bases from V and 4 bases from J, the junction contained 12 bases not matched to a gene. CDR1 is SGHDN and CDR2 is FVKESK in the germline V gene. This CDR3 is built from 17 residues. The CDR3 loop is CASSLGLVAGSYNEQFF. CDR3 bases: TGTGCCAGCAGCCTAGGTTTGGTAGCGGGGTCATACAATGAGCAGTTCTTC.

Only one count was recorded for this clone. This sequence joins TRBV19 and TRBJ1-5; D is uncertain. Germline V lookup: CDR1 LNHDA, CDR2 SQIVND (reference sequence). V was trimmed by 9 bases and J by 4 bases, leaving 13 bases between them. This CDR3 has 13 amino acids. CDR3 amino acids: CASGSDPNQPQHF. As DNA, the CDR3 is TGTGCCAGCGGGAGCGATCCGAATCAGCCCCAGCATTTT.

J is TRBJ2-2 and V is TRBV7-6; the D gene is possibly TRBD2 (6 bases). V shed 5 bases and J shed 3 bases, with 13 bases lying between them. This CDR3 is 15 amino acids long. CDR1 is SGHVS and CDR2 is FNYEAQ in the germline V gene. CDR3 DNA: TGTGCCAGCAGCGTTGGCGGGGCCTACACCGGGGAGCTGTTTTTT. Its translation: CASSVGGAYTGELFF. Based on the CDR3 plus reference TRBV7-6 and TRBJ2-2, the full variable domain is GAGVSQSPRYKVTKRGQDVALRCDPISGHVSLYWYRQALGQGPEFLTYFNYEAQQDKSGLPNDRFSAERPEGSISTLTIQRTEQRDSAMYRCASSVGGAYTGELFFGEGSRLTVL.

The rearrangement uses TRBV5-1 and TRBJ1-2; tentatively, D is TRBD1 (5 bases). Trimming took off 4 bases at V and 8 bases at J, with 18 bases between the two ends. Germline values: CDR1 SGHRS, CDR2 YFSETQ. This CDR3 spans 14 amino acids. The CDR3 protein is CASSGYGGIEGYTF. The CDR3 DNA follows: TGCGCCAGCAGCGGGTACGGGGGGATCGAGGGCTACACCTTC.

CDR3 amino acids: CASSSGTPKGQYF. The CDR3 bases are TGTGCCAGCAGTTCCGGGACACCCAAGGGGCAGTACTTC. V gene TRBV28 combines with J gene TRBJ2-7; tentatively, D is TRBD1 (6 bases). Germline values: CDR1 MDHEN, CDR2 SYDVKM. Trimming left V 4 bases short and J 9 bases short, with 16 bases between. The CDR3 consists of 13 residues.

V usage is TRBV6-1 and J usage is TRBJ2-7; maybe TRBD1 (6 bases). This CDR3 has 13 amino acids. Per germline, CDR1 MNHNS and CDR2 SASEGT. V was clipped by 6 bases and J by 2 bases, with 11 bases between them. The CDR3 reads CASRPQGTYEQYF. CDR3 DNA sequence: TGTGCCAGCAGGCCACAGGGTACCTACGAGCAGTACTTC.

The chain joins TRBV6-6 to TRBJ1-5; tentatively, D is TRBD1 (5 bases). The CDR3 is 15 residues long. CDR1 is MNHNY, CDR2 SVGAGI, per germline (reference sequence). Trimming removed 6 bases at V and 6 bases at J, with 18 bases between. In DNA form, the CDR3 reads TGTGCCAGCAGCAAAGGGACTCTCCCCGGTCAGCCCCAGCATTTT. This codes for CASSKGTLPGQPQHF.

J is TRBJ1-4 and V is TRBV18; weak D call: TRBD1 (5 bases). The germline V gene encodes CDR1 KGHSH and CDR2 LQKENI. The CDR3 is 14 residues long. The V gene lost 3 bases and the J gene lost 7 bases, with 12 bases spanning the gap. CDR3 sequence reads: CASSPRGSGEKLFF. The CDR3 DNA reads as TGTGCCAGCTCACCCCGGGGGTCGGGTGAAAAACTGTTTTTT.

This sequence joins TRBV6-1 and TRBJ1-1, with 10 bases lining up with TRBD1. The CDR3 contains 15 residues. The germline V gene has CDR1 MNHNS and CDR2 SASEGT. V lost 2 bases and J lost 3; bases outside the gene matches: 3. In nucleotides, the CDR3 is TGTGCCAGCAGTGAACTCGGGACAGGGGACACTGAAGCTTTCTTT. It specifies CASSELGTGDTEAFF.

The rearrangement joins TRBV7-8 to TRBJ1-4, with a weak D call TRBD1 (5 bases). The CDR3 length is 15 residues. Per the germline V gene, CDR1 is SGHVS and CDR2 is FQNEAQ. Trimming took 5 bases from V and 4 from J, leaving 14 bases between them. The CDR3 sequence is CASSGAGRYNEKLFF. CDR3 DNA: TGTGCCAGCAGCGGGGCGGGACGATATAATGAAAAACTGTTTTTT.

This clone was observed once. The V and J genes are TRBV5-1 and TRBJ1-1, with TRBD1 identical over 7 bases. In germline, CDR1 is SGHRS, CDR2 YFSETQ. The V segment lost 2 bases and the J segment 0 bases; nucleotides outside the gene matches: 4. This CDR3 has 15 amino acids. CDR3 amino acids: CASSFSGTVNTEAFF. Written as DNA, the CDR3 is TGCGCCAGCAGCTTCTCCGGGACAGTGAACACTGAAGCTTTCTTT.

The chain couples TRBV6-1 to TRBJ1-5, with TRBD1 matching over 8 bases. Germline V gene lookup returns CDR1 MNHNS and CDR2 SASEGT. V trimming: 5 bases; J trimming: 5 bases; junction bases outside the gene matches: 2. This CDR3 comprises 13 residues. CDR3 residues: CASSLTGDQPQHF. As DNA, the CDR3 is TGTGCCAGCAGTTTGACAGGGGATCAGCCCCAGCATTTT.

The J gene is TRBJ2-3, the V gene TRBV6-5; perhaps TRBD2 as D (6 bases). From germline, CDR1 is MNHEY and CDR2 SVGAGI. The CDR3 has 14 residues. Trimming removed 0 bases at V and 7 bases at J, with 11 bases between. DNA for the CDR3: TGTGCCAGCAGTTACTCGACTAGGAGGAATACGCAGTATTTT. As protein: CASSYSTRRNTQYF.

The chain employs TRBV5-4 and TRBJ1-6, with 7 bases matching TRBD1. CDR1 and CDR2 (germline): SGHNT, YYREEE (reference sequence). The CDR3 runs 16 residues. Germline trimming cut 3 bases from V and 4 bases from J; bases unmatched to any gene: 7. CDR3 residues: CASSSGTVGYNSPLHF. In DNA form, the CDR3 reads TGTGCCAGCAGCTCCGGGACAGTCGGATATAATTCACCCCTCCACTTT.

The V gene is TRBV30, the J gene TRBJ1-2; D is unclear. The CDR3 loop spans 13 amino acids. Trimming removed 1 base from V and 3 bases from J, with 9 bases in between. The germline V gene has CDR1 GTSNPN and CDR2 SVGIG (reference sequence). The CDR3 DNA reads TGTGCCTGGAGTGCACAGACCTACTATGGCTACACCTTC. Encoded protein: CAWSAQTYYGYTF.

This clone has just one count. The V and J genes are TRBV6-5 and TRBJ1-2; D gene uncertain. Germline V CDR1 and CDR2: MNHEY, SVGAGI. The CDR3 contains 12 residues. The V end lost 4 bases, the J end lost 6 bases, and 9 bases lay between the germline ends. CDR3 protein: CASSSRLDGYTF. The CDR3 DNA reads as TGTGCCAGCAGTTCTAGACTGGATGGCTACACCTTC.

This chain joins TRBV28 and TRBJ1-5, with unresolved D. The CDR3 has 13 residues. V was pared by 4 bases and J by 5 bases, with 9 bases between. The germline V gene encodes CDR1 MDHEN and CDR2 SYDVKM. The CDR3 loop reads CASSSRLDQPQHF. CDR3 nucleotide sequence: TGTGCCAGCAGTTCCAGACTCGATCAGCCCCAGCATTTT.

The genes are TRBV5-1 and TRBJ2-2, with D perhaps matching TRBD1 (6 bases). The germline V gene has CDR1 SGHRS and CDR2 YFSETQ. V shed 4 bases and J shed 3 bases, with 10 bases lying between them. CDR3 length equals 14 residues. The CDR3 DNA is TGCGCCAGCAGCATACAGGGAGACACCGGGGAGCTGTTTTTT. Protein: CASSIQGDTGELFF.